Shown below are 26 T cell receptor beta chains from a single sample sequenced in a study of a mutant IDH1 vaccine in newly diagnosed glioma. For these TCRs, the target antigens are not known. The data were produced by immunoSEQ multiplex PCR, yet TCRdb's version contains in-frame clones alone and is incomplete. Of 50,000 to 75,000 clones listed, about 73% are singletons. This sample's time point: week 35, safety follow-up. Every single dose of the vaccine, 300 ug of mutant IDH1 20-mer peptide, came with topical imiquimod. Material: PBMCs, obtained from a glioma patient whose treatment included an IDH1 peptide vaccine. These TCRs come from a man aged 50 to 60 with glioma.

The chain is built from TRBV4-1 and TRBJ2-3; no definite D call. Germline V gives CDR1 MGHRA, CDR2 YSYEKL. Trimming pared 6 bases from V and 0 bases from J, leaving 10 bases between. This CDR3 is built from 14 residues. The CDR3 spells CASRAPTSTDTQYF. The CDR3 region has the DNA TGCGCCAGCAGAGCGCCTACTAGCACAGATACGCAGTATTTT.

V is TRBV18 and J is TRBJ2-7; TRBD2 is a possible D gene (5 bases). The CDR3 spans 14 residues. Trimming left V 3 bases short and J 7 bases short, with 16 bases between. CDR1 and CDR2 from the germline V gene are KGHSH and LQKENI. The CDR3 protein is CASSPPDPREEQYF. The CDR3 bases are TGTGCCAGCTCACCCCCAGACCCTCGGGAAGAGCAGTACTTC.

This rearrangement joins TRBV27 to TRBJ2-7; perhaps TRBD1 as D (6 bases). In germline, CDR1 is MNHEY, CDR2 SMNVEV (reference sequence). V dropped 2 bases and J dropped 4 bases, with 15 bases sitting between them. The CDR3 loop spans 15 amino acids. CDR3 bases: TGTGCCAGCAGTTTAATGGGGGCCAATAGATACGAGCAGTACTTC. Amino acid sequence: CASSLMGANRYEQYF.

V is TRBV7-2 and J is TRBJ2-1, with D tentatively TRBD2 (5 bases). V was clipped by 1 base and J by 2 bases, with 6 bases between them. The V gene's germline CDR1 is SGHTA and CDR2 FQGNSA. The CDR3 length is 14 residues. DNA for the CDR3: TGTGCCAGCAGCTTAGGGACTGCCTACAATGAGCAGTTCTTC. Protein: CASSLGTAYNEQFF.

This clone came up a few times. The V gene is TRBV19, the J gene TRBJ1-5; D uncertain. The CDR3 covers 13 residues. CDR1 and CDR2 (germline): LNHDA, SQIVND (reference sequence). The V gene lost 5 bases and the J gene lost 7 bases, with 12 bases spanning the gap. The chain's CDR3 is CASSLSLDQPQHF. CDR3 DNA sequence: TGTGCCAGTAGTTTGAGCTTGGACCAGCCCCAGCATTTT. Supplemented by reference TRBV19 and TRBJ1-5, the full variable domain reads DGGITQSPKYLFRKEGQNVTLSCEQNLNHDAMYWYRQDPGQGLRLIYYSQIVNDFQKGDIAEGYSVSREKKESFPLTVTSAQKNPTAFYLCASSLSLDQPQHFGDGTRLSIL.

The rearrangement uses TRBV30 and TRBJ1-1; D may be TRBD1 (5 bases). Per the germline V gene, CDR1 is GTSNPN and CDR2 is SVGIG (reference sequence). There are 16 residues in the CDR3. Trimming cost V 2 bases and J 6 bases, with 22 bases left between them. Here the CDR3 DNA reads TGTGCCTGGAGTCAGGCGTGGTTAGGGGCCTCCTCTGAAGCTTTCTTT. Its translation is CAWSQAWLGASSEAFF.

The chain joins TRBV7-2 to TRBJ1-1; maybe TRBD1 (6 bases). V lost 3 bases to trimming and J lost 7 bases, with 9 bases between them. Germline V CDR1 and CDR2: SGHTA, FQGNSA. There are 12 residues in the CDR3. The CDR3 protein is CASSFGGFEAFF. The CDR3 DNA reads as TGTGCCAGCAGCTTTGGGGGCTTTGAAGCTTTCTTT.

The J gene is TRBJ2-7, the V gene TRBV30, with 7 bases lining up with TRBD1. This CDR3 has 13 residues. The V gene end was trimmed by 4 bases and the J gene end by 3 bases; junction bases not matched to a gene: 6. Germline CDR1 reads GTSNPN; CDR2 reads SVGIG (reference sequence). The CDR3 loop reads CAWTQTGNYEQYF. The CDR3 bases are TGTGCCTGGACCCAGACAGGGAACTACGAGCAGTACTTC.

The chain links TRBV10-1 to TRBJ1-2, with D possibly TRBD1 on 5 matching bases. Trimming took 4 bases from V and 8 from J, leaving 17 bases between them. The CDR3 loop spans 14 amino acids. CDR1 is WNHNN and CDR2 is SYGVQD in the germline V gene (reference sequence). The chain's CDR3 is CASSAQRGEKGYTF. Here the CDR3 DNA reads TGCGCCAGCAGTGCCCAGAGGGGTGAGAAAGGCTACACCTTC.

This clone was recorded a few times. The chain carries TRBV4-3 and TRBJ1-1; 7 positions agree with TRBD1. CDR1 LGHNA and CDR2 YSLEER come from the germline V gene. V shed 3 bases and J 1 base; nucleotides not matched to a gene: 2. The CDR3 totals 14 residues. CDR3 in DNA: TGCGCCAGCAGCCACCAGGGGGAGAACACTGAAGCTTTCTTT. Amino acid sequence: CASSHQGENTEAFF.

V and J are TRBV9 and TRBJ1-3, with D uncertain. V lost 6 bases to trimming and J lost 0 bases, with 10 bases between them. Germline-derived CDR1 and CDR2 are SGDLS and YYNGEE. The CDR3 consists of 14 residues. CDR3 bases: TGTGCCAGCACTGTAGGTTACTCTGGAAACACCATATATTTT. This sequence encodes CASTVGYSGNTIYF.

The rearrangement uses TRBV7-2 and TRBJ1-5, with D maybe TRBD1 (5 bases). Trimming shortened V by 5 bases and J by 6 bases, and 14 bases separated the two germline ends. Germline lookup yields CDR1 SGHTA and CDR2 FQGNSA. The CDR3 covers 14 residues. The CDR3 sequence: CASSPAGQGQPQHF. The DNA for the CDR3 is TGTGCCAGCAGCCCGGCAGGGCAGGGTCAGCCCCAGCATTTT. Full variable domain (rest looked up from reference TRBV7-2 and TRBJ1-5): GAGVSQSPSNKVTEKGKDVELRCDPISGHTALYWYRQSLGQGLEFLIYFQGNSAPDKSGLPSDRFSAERTGGSVSTLTIQRTQQEDSAVYLCASSPAGQGQPQHFGDGTRLSIL.

V usage is TRBV4-3 and J usage is TRBJ1-1; D call uncertain. This CDR3 contains 15 residues. From germline, CDR1 is LGHNA and CDR2 YSLEER. Trimming pared 1 base from V and 0 bases from J, leaving 9 bases between. The CDR3 coding sequence is TGCGCCAGCAGCCAAGGACGACGGCTGAACACTGAAGCTTTCTTT. Protein sequence: CASSQGRRLNTEAFF.

This clone was seen once. CDR3: CASSLTQGGGYGYTF. The CDR3 bases are TGCGCCAGCAGCCTAACACAGGGGGGAGGCTATGGCTACACCTTC. J is TRBJ1-2 and V is TRBV4-1; 8 nucleotides align to TRBD1. Germline CDR1 reads MGHRA; CDR2 reads YSYEKL. The trim removed 4 bases at V and 4 bases at J, leaving 8 bases unmatched. The CDR3 runs 15 residues.

A few counts support this clone. The rearrangement links TRBV7-3 to TRBJ2-1; D is ambiguous. Looked up from germline, CDR1 is SGHTA and CDR2 is FQGTGA. The CDR3 has 13 amino acids. The ends were cut back, 0 bases at V and 7 bases at J, with 7 bases in the middle. CDR3 DNA: TGTGCCAGCAGCTTAACGTCAAGAAATGAGCAGTTCTTC. It is translated as CASSLTSRNEQFF.

The rearrangement uses TRBV5-8 and TRBJ2-2; 9 bases align to TRBD1. This CDR3 has 16 amino acids. With V trimmed by 4 bases and J by 5 bases, 9 bases remained unmatched. Germline V gene sequence: CDR1 SGHTS, CDR2 YDEGEE. CDR3 sequence (DNA): TGTGCCAGCAGCCCTGGAGGGACAGGGTGGACCGGGGAGCTGTTTTTT. This encodes CASSPGGTGWTGELFF.

This clone was counted ten times or more. The chain combines TRBV7-6 with TRBJ2-5, with 10 bases identical to TRBD1. Germline-derived CDR1 and CDR2 are SGHVS and FNYEAQ. The V gene end was trimmed by 4 bases and the J gene end by 2 bases; junction bases not matched to a gene: 1. There are 14 residues in the CDR3. DNA for the CDR3: TGTGCCAGCAGCTGGGGACAGGGGCAAGAGACCCAGTACTTC. Translated, it gives CASSWGQGQETQYF.

Only a few counts were recorded for this clone. The CDR3 sequence is CATSRDKGEQFF. The CDR3, as DNA: TGTGCCACCAGCAGAGATAAAGGTGAGCAGTTCTTC. V is TRBV15 and J is TRBJ2-1; D gene ambiguous. Trimming shortened V by 0 bases and J by 9 bases, and 6 bases separated the two germline ends. Germline V gene data show CDR1 as LNHNV and CDR2 as YYDKDF (reference sequence). This CDR3 contains 12 residues. Supplemented by reference TRBV15 and TRBJ2-1, the full variable domain reads DAMVIQNPRYQVTQFGKPVTLSCSQTLNHNVMYWYQQKSSQAPKLLFHYYDKDFNNEADTPDNFQSRRPNTSFCFLDIRSPGLGDTAMYLCATSRDKGEQFFGPGTRLTVL.

The chain combines TRBV9 with TRBJ1-5; D is unclear. Deletions cut 0 bases from V and 4 bases from J, with 8 bases between. In germline, CDR1 is SGDLS, CDR2 YYNGEE. The CDR3 is made up of 14 amino acids. For the CDR3, the DNA is TGTGCCAGCAGCGTAGATCAAGGGAATCAGCCCCAGCATTTT. Translation: CASSVDQGNQPQHF.

This clone came up once. The rearrangement links TRBV5-4 to TRBJ1-3; no firm D call. Trimming removed 1 base from V and 7 bases from J, with 18 bases in between. The germline V gene encodes CDR1 SGHNT and CDR2 YYREEE (reference sequence). The length of the CDR3 is 16 residues. The chain's CDR3 is CASSLMGSEERNTIYF. CDR3 DNA sequence: TGTGCCAGCAGCTTGATGGGGTCTGAAGAACGGAACACCATATATTTT.

This clone turned up a few times. The V and J genes are TRBV7-9 and TRBJ2-1; TRBD2 might be the D (6 bases). Looked up from germline, CDR1 is SEHNR and CDR2 is FQNEAQ (reference sequence). This CDR3 contains 14 residues. The V end was cut by 6 bases, the J end by 4 bases, with 13 bases between. The CDR3 is CASRAGTEYNEQFF. CDR3 coding DNA: TGTGCCAGCAGAGCCGGGACTGAATACAATGAGCAGTTCTTC.

This chain uses TRBV7-9 with TRBJ2-7, with TRBD1 matching over 7 bases. The CDR3 length is 14 residues. The junction had 5 bases not matched to a gene; V was cut back by 4 bases and J by 2 bases. Germline V CDR1 and CDR2: SEHNR, FQNEAQ (reference sequence). The CDR3 loop reads CASSSGQTPYEQYF. DNA for the CDR3: TGTGCCAGCAGCTCGGGACAGACCCCCTACGAGCAGTACTTC.

This clone has only a few counts. This chain connects TRBV4-2 to TRBJ1-2, with D uncertain. Germline V CDR1 and CDR2: LGHNA, YNFKEQ. CDR3 length equals 15 residues. V was shortened by 0 bases and J by 2 bases, with 10 bases between the two germline ends. The CDR3 reads CASSQDTDPNYGYTF. For the CDR3, the DNA is TGTGCCAGCAGCCAAGATACAGATCCAAACTATGGCTACACCTTC.

This rearrangement joins TRBV20-1 to TRBJ2-7, with D unresolved. The CDR3 totals 10 residues. Trimming pared 4 bases from V and 5 bases from J, leaving 6 bases between. CDR1 is DFQATT, CDR2 SNEGSKA, per germline (reference sequence). For the CDR3, the DNA is TGCAGTGCTATTGACCACGAGCAGTACTTC. Amino acids: CSAIDHEQYF.

This clone was seen just once. The genes are TRBV10-3 and TRBJ1-2, with 8 bases identical to TRBD1. The CDR3 is 15 amino acids. Germline CDR1 ENHRY, CDR2 SYGVKD. The V and J ends lost 0 bases and 7 bases, in that order; junction bases with no gene match: 7. This CDR3 is CAISESGTGVGGYTF. CDR3 DNA: TGTGCCATCAGTGAGTCAGGGACAGGCGTTGGTGGCTACACCTTC.

V gene TRBV19 combines with J gene TRBJ1-2; D remains ambiguous. The V and J ends lost 5 bases and 6 bases respectively, with 16 bases between them. Germline CDR1 reads LNHDA; CDR2 reads SQIVND (reference sequence). The CDR3 loop spans 14 amino acids. DNA for the CDR3: TGTGCCAGTAGTTTTCGGGAGGTTTATAATGGCTACACCTTC. Its translation is CASSFREVYNGYTF.